This T cell receptor (beta chain) was captured in a study of CD8+ T cells in alopecia areata. Sequencing relied on a cDNA template that was reverse transcribed from extracted RNA. Repertoires were generated with immunoSEQ multiplex PCR, while TCRdb's copy carries only in-frame clones and drops some. The sample shows roughly 99,000 clones, roughly 84% of them seen only once. General study points: In scalp and blood during tofacitinib, many expanded lesional clones persisted.

Comment on this clone: The antigen is not known. The sample holds other DNA sequences that translate to the same CDR3.

Treatment given: oral pan-JAK inhibitor, 5-10 mg twice daily. V was shortened by 2 bases and J by 2 bases, with 6 bases between the two germline ends. This CDR3 is 13 amino acids long. From germline, CDR1 is ENHRY and CDR2 SYGVKD. This sample comprised CD8+ T cells sorted from blood, obtained at week 24, from a patient treated with tofacitinib. The rearrangement links TRBV10-3 to TRBJ1-2; no reliable D call. The receptor was derived from a human donor with alopecia areata. The CDR3 loop is CAISERENYGYTF. CDR3 bases: TGTGCCATCAGTGAGCGGGAAAACTATGGCTACACCTTC.